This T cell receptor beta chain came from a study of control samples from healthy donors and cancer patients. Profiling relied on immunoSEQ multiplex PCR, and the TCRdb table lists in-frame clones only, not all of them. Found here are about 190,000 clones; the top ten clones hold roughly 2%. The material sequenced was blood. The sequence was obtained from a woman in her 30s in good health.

CDR3 DNA sequence: TGCGCCAGCAGCCACCCCCCGCAGGGTCGATACGAGCAGTACTTC. The encoded protein is CASSHPPQGRYEQYF. The rearrangement joins TRBV4-1 to TRBJ2-7; tentative D call: TRBD1 (5 bases). The germline V gene encodes CDR1 MGHRA and CDR2 YSYEKL. The V end lost 3 bases, the J end lost 4 bases, and 16 bases lay between the germline ends. This CDR3 contains 15 residues.